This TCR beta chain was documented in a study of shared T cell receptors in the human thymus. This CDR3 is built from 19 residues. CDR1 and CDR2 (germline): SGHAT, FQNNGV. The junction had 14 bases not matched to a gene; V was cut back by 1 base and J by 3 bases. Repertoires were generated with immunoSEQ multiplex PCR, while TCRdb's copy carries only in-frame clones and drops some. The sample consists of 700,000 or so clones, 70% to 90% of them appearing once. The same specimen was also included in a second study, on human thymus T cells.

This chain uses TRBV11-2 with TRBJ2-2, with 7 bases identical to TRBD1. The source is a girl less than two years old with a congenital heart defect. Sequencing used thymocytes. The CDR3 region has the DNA TGTGCCAGCAGCTTAGTGTGGTCGCAGGGGGTAAGGGACACCGGGGAGCTGTTTTTT. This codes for CASSLVWSQGVRDTGELFF.